This TCR beta chain was retrieved from a study of regulatory T cells in long-lasting Graves disease. Looking at the study overall: Patients newly diagnosed with Graves' had been on antithyroid drugs for under 3 months. Study-wide findings and caveats: Persistent disease was associated with favored TRBV28 usage and with favored use of TRBJ1-2 and TRBJ2-5.

This clonotype was observed at least ten times. What it binds is not known. For TCR beta, libraries came from iRepertoire HTBI primers and Arm-PCR of CDR3 regions. TCRdb reprocessed the multiplex PCR reads via MiXCR and lists one record per CDR3 protein. The profile shows around 250,000 distinct CDR3 sequences, more than 15% of them singletons. The sample's time point: newly diagnosed GD, antithyroid drugs for less than 3 months. After RNA was extracted from PBMCs, the TCR library was made from it. The CDR3 covers 13 residues. Germline V gene lookup returns CDR1 SGHTA and CDR2 FQGNSA. The V end was cut by 1 base, the J end by 2 bases, with 4 bases between. Separately, the same data were catalogued under a study of T cells in Graves' hyperthyroidism and ophthalmopathy. This second report adds: TCR CDR3 regions were first amplified by RT-PCR with HTBI primers.

V is TRBV7-2 and J is TRBJ2-3; no reliable D call. The TCR was taken from a woman in her thirties with Graves disease. The sequences come from peripheral blood mononuclear cells (PBMCs), collected at new diagnosis, from a patient treated with antithyroid drugs. The chain's CDR3 is CASSLVYTDTQYF. DNA for the CDR3: TGTGCCAGCAGCTTAGTCTACACAGATACGCAGTATTTT.